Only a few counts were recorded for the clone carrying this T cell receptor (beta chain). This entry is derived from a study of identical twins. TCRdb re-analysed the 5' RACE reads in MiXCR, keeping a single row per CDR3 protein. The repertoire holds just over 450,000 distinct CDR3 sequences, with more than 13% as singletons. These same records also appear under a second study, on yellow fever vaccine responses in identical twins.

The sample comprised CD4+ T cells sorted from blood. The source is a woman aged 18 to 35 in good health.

Here the CDR3 reads CASSWGQGRETQYF. In DNA, the CDR3 is TGCGCCAGCAGCTGGGGACAGGGGAGAGAGACCCAGTACTTC. The V call is TRBV5-1, the J call TRBJ2-5; the match to TRBD1 covers 10 bases. CDR3 length equals 14 residues. Trimming at V came to 3 bases and at J to 4 bases, leaving 3 bases not matched to a gene. Germline CDR1 SGHRS, CDR2 YFSETQ.